These T cell receptor beta chains were read from a single sample in a study of T cell responses to AZD1222 COVID-19 vaccine. Using immunoSEQ multiplex PCR, the repertoire was profiled, and TCRdb retains in-frame clones only, with some absent. Seen here are approximately 150,000 clones, about 91% observed once, and the top ten hold less than 2.5%. The source material was peripheral blood, sampled on day 0 of AZD1222 vaccination. The receptors here all came from an adult in good health. Each CDR3 is given with its conserved first and last residue. Fields, in order: clone size, V gene, J gene, D gene, CDR3 protein, CDR3 DNA. D genes are given only for firm matches. Size is omitted from some rows. Given values are once, few, many or a class for expanded clones.

clone size: .; V gene: TRBV7-3; J gene: TRBJ1-2; D gene: .; CDR3 protein: CASSSSSGSRFGYTF; CDR3 DNA: TGTGCCAGCAGCTCCTCATCCGGATCACGGTTTGGCTACACCTTC
clone size: .; V gene: TRBV28; J gene: TRBJ1-2; D gene: .; CDR3 protein: CASSLRQETSYTF; CDR3 DNA: TGTGCCAGCAGTTTAAGACAGGAGACAAGCTACACCTTC
clone size: .; V gene: TRBV27; J gene: TRBJ2-2; D gene: .; CDR3 protein: CASSADGYTGELFF; CDR3 DNA: TGTGCCAGCAGTGCCGACGGTTACACCGGGGAGCTGTTTTTT
clone size: .; V gene: TRBV5-1; J gene: TRBJ2-7; D gene: TRBD2; CDR3 protein: CASSSGTLLAGFYEQYF; CDR3 DNA: TGCGCCAGCAGCTCAGGTACATTACTAGCGGGTTTCTACGAGCAGTACTTC
clone size: once; V gene: TRBV10-3; J gene: TRBJ2-1; D gene: TRBD2; CDR3 protein: CATGRLAGGSYNEQFF; CDR3 DNA: TGTGCCACGGGACGACTAGCGGGGGGAAGTTACAATGAGCAGTTCTTC
clone size: .; V gene: TRBV21-1; J gene: TRBJ2-5; D gene: .; CDR3 protein: CASSKPGQNSGRIRETQYF; CDR3 DNA: TGTGCCAGCAGCAAACCCGGGCAAAATAGCGGGAGAATAAGAGAGACCCAGTACTTC
clone size: .; V gene: TRBV7-2; J gene: TRBJ2-3; D gene: .; CDR3 protein: CASSLIVGGADTDTQYF; CDR3 DNA: TGTGCCAGCAGCTTAATAGTGGGGGGGGCTGACACAGATACGCAGTATTTT
clone size: .; V gene: TRBV5-1; J gene: TRBJ2-7; D gene: TRBD2; CDR3 protein: CASSSGDSGSSYEQYF; CDR3 DNA: TGCGCCAGCAGCTCCGGTGATAGCGGGAGCTCCTACGAGCAGTACTTC
clone size: .; V gene: TRBV28; J gene: TRBJ1-2; D gene: .; CDR3 protein: CASSLGTAYGYTF; CDR3 DNA: TGTGCCAGCAGCCTCGGGACGGCCTATGGCTACACCTTC
clone size: .; V gene: TRBV18; J gene: TRBJ2-3; D gene: .; CDR3 protein: CASSPSRDTQYF; CDR3 DNA: TGTGCCAGCTCACCATCAAGGGATACGCAGTATTTT
clone size: .; V gene: TRBV5-5; J gene: TRBJ2-7; D gene: TRBD1; CDR3 protein: CASSGPVGTGYYEQYF; CDR3 DNA: TGTGCCAGCAGCGGCCCTGTTGGGACAGGGTACTACGAGCAGTACTTC
clone size: .; V gene: TRBV4-3; J gene: TRBJ1-6; D gene: .; CDR3 protein: CASSQDFGRGSPLHF; CDR3 DNA: TGCGCCAGCAGCCAAGATTTTGGGCGGGGCTCACCCCTCCACTTT
clone size: .; V gene: TRBV15; J gene: TRBJ2-5; D gene: .; CDR3 protein: CATSRDPTGLETQYF; CDR3 DNA: TGTGCCACCAGCAGAGATCCTACGGGGTTGGAGACCCAGTACTTC
clone size: once; V gene: TRBV6-5; J gene: TRBJ1-2; D gene: TRBD1; CDR3 protein: CASSYGQGSNYGYTF; CDR3 DNA: TGTGCCAGCAGTTACGGACAGGGGTCTAACTATGGCTACACCTTC
clone size: .; V gene: TRBV3-1/TRBV3-2; J gene: TRBJ2-2; D gene: .; CDR3 protein: CASSQGVTNTGELFF; CDR3 DNA: TGTGCCAGCAGCCAGGGGGTCACGAACACCGGGGAGCTGTTTTTT
clone size: .; V gene: TRBV19; J gene: TRBJ1-4; D gene: .; CDR3 protein: CASSIGPQTTNEKLFF; CDR3 DNA: TGTGCCAGTAGTATAGGCCCACAGACAACTAATGAAAAACTGTTTTTT
clone size: .; V gene: TRBV12-3/TRBV12-4; J gene: TRBJ1-1; D gene: .; CDR3 protein: CASSLILTEAFF; CDR3 DNA: TGTGCCAGCAGTTTAATCCTCACTGAAGCTTTCTTT
clone size: once; V gene: TRBV18; J gene: TRBJ1-5; D gene: .; CDR3 protein: CASSHGSVVQTSNQPQHF; CDR3 DNA: TGTGCCAGCTCTCACGGCTCGGTGGTCCAAACTAGCAATCAGCCCCAGCATTTT
clone size: .; V gene: TRBV2; J gene: TRBJ2-3; D gene: TRBD2; CDR3 protein: CASSATSGARYF; CDR3 DNA: TGTGCCAGCAGCGCGACTAGCGGGGCCCGGTATTTT
clone size: .; V gene: TRBV5-1; J gene: TRBJ2-5; D gene: .; CDR3 protein: CASSLAGRVGETQYF; CDR3 DNA: TGCGCCAGCAGCTTGGCGGGCAGGGTAGGAGAGACCCAGTACTTC
clone size: .; V gene: TRBV7-2; J gene: TRBJ1-5; D gene: TRBD1; CDR3 protein: CASSLGGTGEQPQHF; CDR3 DNA: TGTGCCAGCAGCTTAGGAGGGACAGGGGAGCAGCCCCAGCATTTT
clone size: .; V gene: TRBV11-3; J gene: TRBJ2-3; D gene: .; CDR3 protein: CASSLGDESTDTQYF; CDR3 DNA: TGTGCCAGCAGCTTAGGAGACGAAAGCACAGATACGCAGTATTTT
clone size: few; V gene: TRBV7-2; J gene: TRBJ2-7; D gene: TRBD1; CDR3 protein: CASSEPPGQGSYEQYF; CDR3 DNA: TGTGCCAGCAGCGAGCCCCCGGGACAGGGATCCTACGAGCAGTACTTC
clone size: .; V gene: TRBV3-1/TRBV3-2; J gene: TRBJ1-1; D gene: .; CDR3 protein: CASSQEEGEAFF; CDR3 DNA: TGTGCCAGCAGCCAAGAAGAAGGTGAAGCTTTCTTT
clone size: .; V gene: TRBV4-2; J gene: TRBJ1-1; D gene: .; CDR3 protein: CASSQGDSFNTEAFF; CDR3 DNA: TGTGCCAGCAGCCAAGGCGACAGTTTTAACACTGAAGCTTTCTTT
clone size: .; V gene: TRBV27; J gene: TRBJ2-1; D gene: .; CDR3 protein: CASSFGQSSYNEQFF; CDR3 DNA: TGTGCCAGCAGTTTCGGACAGAGCTCCTACAATGAGCAGTTCTTC
clone size: .; V gene: TRBV5-1; J gene: TRBJ2-1; D gene: .; CDR3 protein: CASSLVRYNEQFF; CDR3 DNA: TGCGCCAGCAGCTTGGTTAGATACAATGAGCAGTTCTTC
clone size: .; V gene: TRBV27; J gene: TRBJ1-5; D gene: .; CDR3 protein: CASSLTLGDQPQHF; CDR3 DNA: TGTGCCAGCAGTTTAACGCTCGGGGATCAGCCCCAGCATTTT
clone size: .; V gene: TRBV6-4; J gene: TRBJ1-1; D gene: TRBD1; CDR3 protein: CASSRDRDTEAFF; CDR3 DNA: TGTGCCAGCAGCCGCGACAGGGACACTGAAGCTTTCTTT
clone size: .; V gene: TRBV30; J gene: TRBJ1-5; D gene: .; CDR3 protein: CAWSASLFRGDQPQHF; CDR3 DNA: TGTGCCTGGAGCGCCTCTCTATTTCGGGGGGATCAGCCCCAGCATTTT
clone size: .; V gene: TRBV5-1; J gene: TRBJ2-3; D gene: .; CDR3 protein: CASSLGGRGGSDTQYF; CDR3 DNA: TGCGCCAGCAGCTTGGGAGGCAGGGGGGGATCAGATACGCAGTATTTT
clone size: .; V gene: TRBV18; J gene: TRBJ1-6; D gene: .; CDR3 protein: CASSPGREENSPLHF; CDR3 DNA: TGTGCCAGCTCCCCCGGCAGGGAGGAGAATTCACCCCTCCACTTT
clone size: .; V gene: TRBV9; J gene: TRBJ2-2; D gene: .; CDR3 protein: CASSVAGVAGELFF; CDR3 DNA: TGTGCCAGCAGCGTAGCGGGAGTGGCCGGGGAGCTGTTTTTT
clone size: few; V gene: TRBV30; J gene: TRBJ1-3; D gene: .; CDR3 protein: CASDRSSGNTIYF; CDR3 DNA: TGTGCCTCTGACCGGAGCTCTGGAAACACCATATATTTT
clone size: .; V gene: TRBV3-1/TRBV3-2; J gene: TRBJ2-5; D gene: TRBD1; CDR3 protein: CASSQDKGAGAGTETQYF; CDR3 DNA: TGTGCCAGCAGCCAAGATAAGGGGGCAGGGGCGGGTACGGAGACCCAGTACTTC
clone size: .; V gene: TRBV11-2; J gene: TRBJ2-6; D gene: .; CDR3 protein: CASSFRPPSAGNVLTF; CDR3 DNA: TGTGCCAGCAGCTTCAGACCGCCGTCGGCAGGCAACGTCCTGACTTTC
clone size: once; V gene: TRBV6-5; J gene: TRBJ2-5; D gene: .; CDR3 protein: CASRQHRGRETQYF; CDR3 DNA: TGTGCCAGCAGACAGCACCGGGGCCGGGAGACCCAGTACTTC
clone size: .; V gene: TRBV18; J gene: TRBJ2-7; D gene: .; CDR3 protein: CASSPGASAYEQYF; CDR3 DNA: TGTGCCAGCTCACCAGGGGCGTCCGCCTACGAGCAGTACTTC
clone size: .; V gene: TRBV9; J gene: TRBJ2-7; D gene: TRBD2; CDR3 protein: CASSVERDPGYEQYF; CDR3 DNA: TGTGCCAGCAGCGTAGAGCGGGATCCAGGGTACGAGCAGTACTTC
clone size: .; V gene: TRBV4-2; J gene: TRBJ2-7; D gene: TRBD2; CDR3 protein: CASRGGGAYEQYF; CDR3 DNA: TGTGCCAGCAGGGGCGGGGGGGCCTACGAGCAGTACTTC
clone size: .; V gene: TRBV29-1; J gene: TRBJ1-2; D gene: .; CDR3 protein: CSVGVTSNYGYTF; CDR3 DNA: TGCAGCGTTGGGGTCACTTCTAACTATGGCTACACCTTC
clone size: .; V gene: TRBV27; J gene: TRBJ2-1; D gene: TRBD1; CDR3 protein: CASSTGGYGLDEQFF; CDR3 DNA: TGTGCCAGCAGTACAGGGGGCTACGGCCTCGATGAGCAGTTCTTC
clone size: .; V gene: TRBV4-3; J gene: TRBJ2-7; D gene: TRBD1; CDR3 protein: CASSQTGGAYEQYF; CDR3 DNA: TGCGCCAGCAGCCAGACAGGGGGCGCCTACGAGCAGTACTTC
clone size: many; V gene: TRBV29-1; J gene: TRBJ1-2; D gene: .; CDR3 protein: CSVGGFAGGGYTF; CDR3 DNA: TGCAGCGTGGGAGGGTTCGCTGGCGGTGGCTACACCTTC
clone size: .; V gene: TRBV4-2; J gene: TRBJ2-7; D gene: .; CDR3 protein: CASSQGYGEQYF; CDR3 DNA: TGTGCCAGCAGCCAGGGGTATGGCGAGCAGTACTTC
clone size: .; V gene: TRBV10-3; J gene: TRBJ1-1; D gene: .; CDR3 protein: CAISEDREAFF; CDR3 DNA: TGTGCCATCAGTGAGGACAGGGAAGCTTTCTTT
clone size: .; V gene: TRBV7-8; J gene: TRBJ2-7; D gene: .; CDR3 protein: CASSLAAGSSYEQYF; CDR3 DNA: TGTGCCAGCAGCTTAGCTGCGGGGAGCTCCTACGAGCAGTACTTC
clone size: .; V gene: TRBV5-8; J gene: TRBJ2-5; D gene: .; CDR3 protein: CASSLDSAQETQYF; CDR3 DNA: TGTGCCAGCAGCTTGGATAGCGCCCAAGAGACCCAGTACTTC
clone size: .; V gene: TRBV2; J gene: TRBJ1-5; D gene: .; CDR3 protein: CASVVRPSNQPQHF; CDR3 DNA: TGTGCCAGCGTCGTAAGACCAAGCAATCAGCCCCAGCATTTT
clone size: .; V gene: TRBV7-2; J gene: TRBJ1-2; D gene: TRBD1; CDR3 protein: CASSLQQGHGYTF; CDR3 DNA: TGTGCCAGCAGCTTACAACAGGGGCATGGCTACACCTTC
clone size: .; V gene: TRBV18; J gene: TRBJ2-6; D gene: .; CDR3 protein: CASSPTGTQVPGANVLTF; CDR3 DNA: TGTGCCAGCTCACCAACCGGGACTCAAGTCCCTGGGGCCAACGTCCTGACTTTC
clone size: .; V gene: TRBV2; J gene: TRBJ2-1; D gene: .; CDR3 protein: CATQRVPRHEQFF; CDR3 DNA: TGTGCCACCCAGCGGGTCCCTCGGCATGAGCAGTTCTTC
clone size: .; V gene: TRBV28; J gene: TRBJ1-1; D gene: TRBD1; CDR3 protein: CASRAGGEAFF; CDR3 DNA: TGTGCCAGCAGGGCAGGGGGCGAAGCTTTCTTT
clone size: .; V gene: TRBV4-1; J gene: TRBJ2-7; D gene: TRBD1; CDR3 protein: CASSQGTGVSYEQYF; CDR3 DNA: TGCGCCAGCAGCCAAGGGACAGGGGTCTCCTACGAGCAGTACTTC
clone size: once; V gene: TRBV28; J gene: TRBJ2-5; D gene: .; CDR3 protein: CATGTTRETQYF; CDR3 DNA: TGTGCCACCGGGACAACCCGGGAGACCCAGTACTTC